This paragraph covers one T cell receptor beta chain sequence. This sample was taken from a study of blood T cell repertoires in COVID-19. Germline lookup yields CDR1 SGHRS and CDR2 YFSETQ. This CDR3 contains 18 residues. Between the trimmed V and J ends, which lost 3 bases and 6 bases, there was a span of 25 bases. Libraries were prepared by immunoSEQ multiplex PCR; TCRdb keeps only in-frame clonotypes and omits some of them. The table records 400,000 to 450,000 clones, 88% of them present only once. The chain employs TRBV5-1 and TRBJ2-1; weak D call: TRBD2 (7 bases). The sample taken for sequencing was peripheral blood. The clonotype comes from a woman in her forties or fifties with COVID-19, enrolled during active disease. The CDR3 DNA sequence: TGCGCCAGCAGCTCTACTTTCCCTATGACGGGGGGCCTCAATGAGCAGTTCTTC. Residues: CASSSTFPMTGGLNEQFF. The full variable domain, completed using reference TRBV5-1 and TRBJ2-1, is KAGVTQTPRYLIKTRGQQVTLSCSPISGHRSVSWYQQTPGQGLQFLFEYFSETQRNKGNFPGRFSGRQFSNSRSEMNVSTLELGDSALYLCASSSTFPMTGGLNEQFFGPGTRLTVL.